These 3 T cell receptor beta chains share one sample of origin, sequenced in a study of T cell responses to AZD1222 COVID-19 vaccine. Sequenced by immunoSEQ multiplex PCR; TCRdb stores in-frame clones only, minus some. The sample lists 80,000 to 100,000 clones, approximately 85% occurring once. Sequencing was performed on peripheral blood, taken 28 days after the second AZD1222 dose. These receptors were collected from an adult who received the AZD1222 COVID-19 vaccine.

This chain uses TRBV19 with TRBJ1-1, with D possibly matching TRBD1 (5 bases). The CDR3 is made up of 16 amino acids. Germline assignment: CDR1 LNHDA and CDR2 SQIVND (reference sequence). The V gene lost 3 bases and the J gene lost 5 bases, with 19 bases spanning the gap. CDR3 sequence reads: CASSIARVEGKTEAFF. The CDR3 DNA reads as TGTGCCAGTAGTATTGCCAGGGTAGAAGGGAAGACTGAAGCTTTCTTT.

This sequence joins TRBV12-3 or TRBV12-4 and TRBJ1-2, with unresolved D. The CDR3 is 12 residues long. V was trimmed by 3 bases and J by 4 bases, leaving 6 bases between them. The CDR3 loop reads CASSFRSYGYTF. For the CDR3, the DNA is TGTGCCAGCAGTTTCAGGTCCTATGGCTACACCTTC.

CDR3 region: CASSQERGGNQPQHF. CDR3 DNA sequence: TGTGCCAGCAGCCAGGAGCGGGGCGGCAATCAGCCCCAGCATTTT. J is TRBJ1-5 and V is TRBV7-2; D is possibly TRBD1 (5 bases). In germline, CDR1 is SGHTA, CDR2 FQGNSA. This CDR3 contains 15 residues. Deletions cut 5 bases from V and 2 bases from J, with 13 bases between. The full variable domain, its missing parts supplied by reference TRBV7-2 and TRBJ1-5, is GAGVSQSPSNKVTEKGKDVELRCDPISGHTALYWYRQSLGQGLEFLIYFQGNSAPDKSGLPSDRFSAERTGGSVSTLTIQRTQQEDSAVYLCASSQERGGNQPQHFGDGTRLSIL.